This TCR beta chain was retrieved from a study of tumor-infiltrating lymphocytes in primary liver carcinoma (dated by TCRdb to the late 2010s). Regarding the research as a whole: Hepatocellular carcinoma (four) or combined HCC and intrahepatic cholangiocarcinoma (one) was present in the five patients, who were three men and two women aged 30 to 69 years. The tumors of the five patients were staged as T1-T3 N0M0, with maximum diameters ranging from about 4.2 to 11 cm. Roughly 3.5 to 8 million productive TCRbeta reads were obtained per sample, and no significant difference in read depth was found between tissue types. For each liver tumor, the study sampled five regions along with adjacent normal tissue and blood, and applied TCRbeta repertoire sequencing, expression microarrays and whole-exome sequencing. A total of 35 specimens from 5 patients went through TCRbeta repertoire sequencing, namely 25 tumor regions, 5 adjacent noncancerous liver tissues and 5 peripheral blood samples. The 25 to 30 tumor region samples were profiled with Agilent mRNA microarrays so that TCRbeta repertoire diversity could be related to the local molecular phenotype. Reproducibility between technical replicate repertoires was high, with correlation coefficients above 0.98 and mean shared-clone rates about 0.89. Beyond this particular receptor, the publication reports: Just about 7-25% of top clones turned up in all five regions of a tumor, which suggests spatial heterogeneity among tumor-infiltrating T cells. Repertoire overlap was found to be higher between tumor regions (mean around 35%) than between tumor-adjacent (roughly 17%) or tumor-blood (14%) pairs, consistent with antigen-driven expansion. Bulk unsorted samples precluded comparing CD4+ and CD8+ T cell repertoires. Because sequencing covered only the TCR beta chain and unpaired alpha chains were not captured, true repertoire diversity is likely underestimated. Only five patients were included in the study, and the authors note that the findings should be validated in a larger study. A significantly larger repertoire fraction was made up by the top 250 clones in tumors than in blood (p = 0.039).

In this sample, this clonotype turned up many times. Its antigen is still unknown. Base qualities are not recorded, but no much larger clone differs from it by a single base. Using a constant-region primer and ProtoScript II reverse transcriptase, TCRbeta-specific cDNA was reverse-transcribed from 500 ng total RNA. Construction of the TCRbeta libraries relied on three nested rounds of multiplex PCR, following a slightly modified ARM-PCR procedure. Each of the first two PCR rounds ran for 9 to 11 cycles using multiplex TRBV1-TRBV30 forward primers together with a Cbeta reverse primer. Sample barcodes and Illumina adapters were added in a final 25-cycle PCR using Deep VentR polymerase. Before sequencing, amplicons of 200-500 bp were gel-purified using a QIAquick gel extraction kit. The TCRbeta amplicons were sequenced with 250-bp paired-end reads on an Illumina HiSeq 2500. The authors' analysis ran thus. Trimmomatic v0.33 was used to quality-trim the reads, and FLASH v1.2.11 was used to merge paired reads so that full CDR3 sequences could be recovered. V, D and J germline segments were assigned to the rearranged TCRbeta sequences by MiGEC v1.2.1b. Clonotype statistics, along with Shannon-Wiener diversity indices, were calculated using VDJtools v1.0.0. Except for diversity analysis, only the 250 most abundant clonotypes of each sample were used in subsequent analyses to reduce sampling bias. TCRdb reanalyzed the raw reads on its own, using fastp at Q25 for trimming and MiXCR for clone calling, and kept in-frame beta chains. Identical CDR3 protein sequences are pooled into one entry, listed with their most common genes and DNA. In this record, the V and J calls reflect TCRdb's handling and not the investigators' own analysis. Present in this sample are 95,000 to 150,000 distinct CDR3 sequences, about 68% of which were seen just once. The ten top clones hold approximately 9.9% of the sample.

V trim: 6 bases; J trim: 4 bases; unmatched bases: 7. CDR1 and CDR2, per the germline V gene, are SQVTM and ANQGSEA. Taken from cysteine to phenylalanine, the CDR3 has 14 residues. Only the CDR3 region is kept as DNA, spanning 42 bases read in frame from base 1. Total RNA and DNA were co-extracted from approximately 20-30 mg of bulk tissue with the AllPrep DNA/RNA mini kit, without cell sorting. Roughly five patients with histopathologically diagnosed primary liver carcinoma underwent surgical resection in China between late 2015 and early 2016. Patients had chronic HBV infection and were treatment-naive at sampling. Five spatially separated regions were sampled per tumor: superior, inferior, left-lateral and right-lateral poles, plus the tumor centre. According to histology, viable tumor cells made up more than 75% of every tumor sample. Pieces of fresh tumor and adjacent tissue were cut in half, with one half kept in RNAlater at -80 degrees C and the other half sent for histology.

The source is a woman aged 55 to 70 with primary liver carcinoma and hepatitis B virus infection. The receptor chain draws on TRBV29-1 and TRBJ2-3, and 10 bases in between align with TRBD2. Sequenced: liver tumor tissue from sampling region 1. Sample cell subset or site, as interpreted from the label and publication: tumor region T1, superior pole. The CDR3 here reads CSVPSGRGADTQYF. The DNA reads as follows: TGCAGCGTCCCAAGCGGGAGGGGGGCAGATACGCAGTATTTT.